This T cell receptor (beta chain) was identified during a study of blood T cells in healthy people across ages. In this sample, this clonotype turned up a few times. Every sample had a minimum of 6.5 million PBMCs isolated. Extraction yielded at least 6 micrograms of total RNA per sample. Using a J-beta primer mix together with a sample-barcoded 5' primer, a second PCR was run for about 6 to 11 cycles. TCRdb recomputed calls from the 5' RACE reads with MiXCR, one row per CDR3 protein. The sample comprises around 1,000,000 distinct CDR3 sequences, under 30% of which are singletons, and about 0.8% rests with the top ten. These data were also filed under a second study, of T cells of mothers and their children.

The sample taken for sequencing was blood. The source is a girl aged 2-9 years in good health.

The CDR3 coding sequence is TGTGCCAGCAGATATGCAGGGGGCCTCTATGGCTACACCTTC. Residues: CASRYAGGLYGYTF. The V call is TRBV12-3 or TRBV12-4, the J call TRBJ1-2; TRBD1 aligns across 8 bases. V trimming: 6 bases; J trimming: 4 bases; junction bases outside the gene matches: 7. The CDR3 length is 14 residues.